The T cell receptor (beta chain) under discussion was sequenced for a study of blood T cell repertoires in COVID-19. Study context: The United States, Italy and Spain supplied acute and convalescent COVID-19 samples.

Trimming cost V 4 bases and J 3 bases; bases outside gene matches: 9. This CDR3 contains 17 residues. The V gene's germline CDR1 is MNHNS and CDR2 SASEGT. Measured with immunoSEQ multiplex PCR; TCRdb has only the in-frame clones, and not every one. Altogether about 250,000 clones are present, 70% to 85% being singletons, with the ten largest covering roughly 0.94%. This chain links TRBV6-1 with TRBJ2-1; TRBD1 aligns across 10 bases. Material: peripheral blood. The TCR sequence derives from a human donor with COVID-19, enrolled during active disease. The donor label of this sample is uncertain. The CDR3 is CASSGDRGPSLYNEQFF. CDR3 DNA sequence: TGTGCCAGCAGTGGAGACAGGGGGCCCTCCCTCTACAATGAGCAGTTCTTC.